This T cell receptor beta chain was profiled in a study of OX40 agonist ivuxolimab in advanced cancers. Study summary: Three patients, one with hepatocellular carcinoma and two with cutaneous melanoma, achieved partial responses.

TCRdb's table, derived via immunoSEQ multiplex PCR, lists solely in-frame clones and lacks some. The data show some 86,000 clones, more than 70% seen once. The CDR3 covers 15 residues. Unmatched junction bases numbered 8, after V lost 5 bases and J lost 6 bases. Germline V CDR1 and CDR2: SGHTA, FQGNSA. V and J are TRBV7-2 and TRBJ2-1, with 9 bases lining up with TRBD2. This sequence originates from an adult with an advanced solid tumor such as melanoma, head and neck, liver or kidney cancer. Source: CD4+ or CD8+ T cells sorted from blood, taken in a trial of the OX40 agonist ivuxolimab. CDR3 sequence reads: CASSLGRGRANEQFF. In nucleotides, the CDR3 is TGTGCCAGCAGCCTGGGGCGCGGGAGGGCCAATGAGCAGTTCTTC.